This TCR beta chain was identified during a study of early T cells in non-severe SARS-CoV-2 infection. Study at large: Sequencing was performed on bulk RNA from unsorted whole blood, leaving chains unpaired.

The table lists this clonotype with many counts. Deletions cut 5 bases from V and 5 bases from J, with 15 bases between. This CDR3 region has 13 residues. Germline loops: CDR1 DFQATT, CDR2 SNEGSKA (reference sequence). TCRdb called the 5' RACE reads again in MiXCR, with one record for every CDR3 protein. The data hold fewer than 35,000 distinct CDR3 sequences, with 5.5% to 8% observed a single time. Sequencing used whole blood. The chain has TRBV20-1 and TRBJ1-1; D perhaps matches TRBD1 (6 bases). This clonotype was obtained from an adult who was a healthcare worker with PCR-confirmed SARS-CoV-2 infection or an uninfected control (not recorded which). The CDR3 region has the DNA TGCAGTGCTTCACTGGGGGCACGGACTGAAGCTTTCTTT. It is translated as CSASLGARTEAFF.